The clone carrying this T cell receptor (beta chain) was recorded a few times. Authors' processing steps: Reference gene primer amplification in the assay estimated nucleated cell counts. Profiling relied on immunoSEQ multiplex PCR, and the TCRdb table lists in-frame clones only, not all of them. The D gene and trimming were derived from the DNA, and the V and J assignments and clone size from that table. The sample has around 60,000 clones, over 75% seen once. V lost 4 bases to trimming and J lost 2 bases; unmatched junction nucleotides: 10. The CDR3 covers 18 residues. CDR1 is ENHRY, CDR2 SYGVKD, per germline. This record comes from a study of blood T cell repertoires in COVID-19. Study-wide context: The United States, Italy and Spain provided the acute and convalescent COVID-19 samples. From T cells, B-cell-depleted T cells, or PBMCs came the material, which was cDNA or gDNA.

Sequenced input: peripheral blood. The J gene is TRBJ2-2, the V gene TRBV10-3; 10 positions agree with TRBD1. This clonotype originated in a woman older than 75 with acute or convalescent COVID-19. The DNA of the CDR3 is TGTGCCATCAGTGTGTGGACAGGGGGTATGATTAACACCGGGGAGCTGTTTTTT. This sequence encodes CAISVWTGGMINTGELFF.